The rows below give T cell receptor beta chains drawn from one sample of a study of cytomegalovirus exposure and HLA in healthy donors. This table comes from immunoSEQ multiplex PCR, and its TCRdb copy is limited to in-frame clones, with some not included. The sample carries 170,000 or so clones, approximately 80% recorded once. The sequencing sample was made of PBMCs. These receptors originate from a young man in good health and CMV-seronegative. Each CDR3 is given with its conserved first and last residue. The D gene is left open where the match is weak.

len	j_gene	d_gene	v_gene	CDR3aa
13	TRBJ1-2	TRBD1	TRBV10-3	CAISADRGNGYTF
14	TRBJ2-7	TRBD1	TRBV27	CASSSTGTAYEQYF
13	TRBJ2-5	NA	TRBV7-3	CASSARPWETQYF
14	TRBJ1-2	NA	TRBV7-9	CSSMPLQGHYGYTF
16	TRBJ1-2	TRBD1	TRBV27	CASSSYSRDSPGSYTF
17	TRBJ2-5	TRBD2	TRBV7-3	CASSTGLAGDLQETQYF
12	TRBJ1-2	NA	TRBV29-1	CSVEWGGGGYTF
13	TRBJ1-2	NA	TRBV19	CASRFRGSDGYTF
13	TRBJ2-2	NA	TRBV14	CASSLGAYGELFF
15	TRBJ2-7	NA	TRBV29-1	CSVDGERSGLYEQYF
11	TRBJ2-7	NA	TRBV2	CARGEAGEQYF
16	TRBJ2-7	NA	TRBV5-4	CASSLGQNLGRNEQYF
14	TRBJ2-5	NA	TRBV5-1	CASSLEMGGETQYF
13	TRBJ2-5	NA	TRBV5-1	CASSLVILETQYF
13	TRBJ1-3	NA	TRBV5-4	CASSLVSGNTIYF
18	TRBJ2-6	TRBD1	TRBV2	CASSADRGLHSGANVLTF
15	TRBJ2-3	TRBD2	TRBV19	CASSILAADTDTQYF
13	TRBJ1-1	NA	TRBV30	CAWSLQGGLEAFF
12	TRBJ2-1	TRBD1	TRBV7-8	CATRDRINEQFF
17	TRBJ1-1	NA	TRBV19	CASSMFWQGVRNTEAFF
16	TRBJ2-5	TRBD1	TRBV5-1	CASSLWGQGVIETQYF
14	TRBJ2-2	TRBD2	TRBV19	CASTGGGRTGELFF
16	TRBJ1-2	TRBD1	TRBV7-2	CASSSRRGRGNYGYTF
16	TRBJ2-3	TRBD1	TRBV4-2	CASSQRTGGNADTQYF